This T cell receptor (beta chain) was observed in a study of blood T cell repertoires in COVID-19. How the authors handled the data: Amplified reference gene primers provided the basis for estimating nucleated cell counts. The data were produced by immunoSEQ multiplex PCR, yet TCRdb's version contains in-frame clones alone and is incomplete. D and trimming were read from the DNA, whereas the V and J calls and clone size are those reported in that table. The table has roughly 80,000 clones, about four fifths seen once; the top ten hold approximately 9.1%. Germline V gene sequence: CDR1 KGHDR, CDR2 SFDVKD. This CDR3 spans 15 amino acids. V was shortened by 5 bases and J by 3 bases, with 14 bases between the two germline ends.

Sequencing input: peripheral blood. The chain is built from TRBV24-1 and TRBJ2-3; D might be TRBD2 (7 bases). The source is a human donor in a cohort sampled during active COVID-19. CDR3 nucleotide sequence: TGTGCCACCAGTGGTGGAGGGGGGGAAACAGATACGCAGTATTTT. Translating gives CATSGGGGETDTQYF.